This TCR beta chain was captured in a study of blood T cell repertoires in COVID-19. The overall study: Specimens from acute and convalescent COVID-19 originated in the United States, Italy and Spain. PBMCs, B-cell-depleted T cells, or T cells were the source of the cDNA or gDNA that made up the material.

Participant-reported clinical history was the basis for cohort assignment. In the authors' methods: Amplification from reference gene primers served as the basis for estimated nucleated cell counts. The method was immunoSEQ multiplex PCR; TCRdb's version includes in-frame clones alone and lacks a portion of them. V and J calls and clone size follow that table, whereas D and trimming were derived from the DNA. This sample has roughly 360,000 clones; 88% occur once, and the top ten carry around 0.95%. The CDR3 is 13 residues long. Deletions cut 4 bases from V and 5 bases from J, with 9 bases between. The germline CDR1 and CDR2 sequences are SGHRS and YFSETQ.

The sample was PBMCs or T cells enriched from blood (not recorded which). The sequence was obtained from a woman aged 30 to 39 with acute COVID-19. The chain is built from TRBV5-1 and TRBJ2-2, with D possibly being TRBD2 (5 bases). The CDR3 DNA is TGCGCCAGCAGCGGCTCGGGGACCGGGGAGCTGTTTTTT. Its protein product is CASSGSGTGELFF. The variable domain in full, with the rest retrieved from reference TRBV5-1 and TRBJ2-2, is KAGVTQTPRYLIKTRGQQVTLSCSPISGHRSVSWYQQTPGQGLQFLFEYFSETQRNKGNFPGRFSGRQFSNSRSEMNVSTLELGDSALYLCASSGSGTGELFFGEGSRLTVL.